This TCR beta chain was found in a study of early T cells in non-severe SARS-CoV-2 infection. Findings and limits, study-wide: VDJdb matching, biased toward anti-spike CD8 responses, missed private and CD4 specificities.

Germline V gene data show CDR1 as SQVTM and CDR2 as ANQGSEA. The CDR3 spans 13 residues. J was trimmed by 5 bases and V by 4 bases; bases with no gene match: 7. Using its own MiXCR run on the 5' RACE reads, TCRdb lists one record per CDR3 protein. The sample lists fewer than 60,000 distinct CDR3 sequences; around 11% were seen once. This clonotype was seen a handful of times. Antigen: not known. Sequenced material: whole blood. The chain has TRBV29-1 and TRBJ2-7, with 8 bases lining up with TRBD1. The TCR comes from an adult who was a healthcare worker with PCR-confirmed SARS-CoV-2 infection or an uninfected control (not recorded which). As DNA, the CDR3 is TGCAGCGTTGGGACAGGGAGTTCCCACGAGCAGTACTTC. Translating it yields CSVGTGSSHEQYF.